These T cell receptor beta chains were read from a single sample in a study of PD-1 blockade in classical Hodgkin lymphoma. Data came from immunoSEQ multiplex PCR; TCRdb stores just in-frame clones and leaves some out. The sample includes roughly 100,000 clones, over 85% seen only once; the top ten take under 20%. Sequencing was performed on peripheral blood mononuclear cells (PBMCs), taken before the fourth cycle of nivolumab. The origin of the receptors is a human donor with classical Hodgkin lymphoma. CDR3s include the opening cysteine and the closing phenylalanine or tryptophan. D genes are given only for firm matches. Clone size appears in some rows only: once, few, many, or a class for an expanded clone.

D,V,J,size,CDR3,DNA
NA,TRBV11-2,TRBJ2-1,NA,CASSPFPSGTYNEQFF,TGTGCCAGCAGCCCCTTCCCCTCCGGGACTTACAATGAGCAGTTCTTC
TRBD2,TRBV29-1,TRBJ2-7,NA,CSVPATGTSGSLEFYEQYF,TGCAGCGTTCCAGCAACCGGGACTAGCGGGAGCCTGGAGTTTTACGAGCAGTACTTC
NA,TRBV6-5,TRBJ1-4,NA,CASSPTRTNEKLFF,TGTGCCAGCAGCCCTACCAGAACTAATGAAAAACTGTTTTTT
TRBD2,TRBV2,TRBJ2-3,NA,CASSEYPSGIADTQYF,TGTGCCAGCAGTGAATACCCTAGCGGGATAGCAGATACGCAGTATTTT
TRBD1,TRBV7-2,TRBJ2-7,NA,CASSPRRDSYYEQYF,TGTGCCAGCAGCCCCCGACGGGACAGCTACTACGAGCAGTACTTC
TRBD1,TRBV30,TRBJ2-7,NA,CACSEGTGVDEQYF,TGTGCCTGTTCTGAAGGGACAGGGGTAGACGAGCAGTACTTC
NA,TRBV14,TRBJ2-5,NA,CASSPGFSGTQYF,TGTGCCAGCAGCCCCGGGTTTAGCGGGACCCAGTACTTC
NA,TRBV6-5,TRBJ1-2,NA,CARGTPRGGYTF,TGTGCCAGAGGGACACCCAGGGGCGGCTACACCTTC
NA,TRBV27,TRBJ1-1,NA,CASRGRGWSNTEAFF,TGTGCCAGCCGGGGGCGGGGCTGGTCCAACACTGAAGCTTTCTTT
NA,TRBV27,TRBJ2-1,NA,CASSTATGYNEQFF,TGTGCCAGCAGTACCGCAACCGGGTACAATGAGCAGTTCTTC
NA,TRBV5-1,TRBJ1-1,NA,CASSLGNSGEAFF,TGCGCCAGCAGCTTGGGAAATTCGGGTGAAGCTTTCTTT
NA,TRBV7-9,TRBJ2-1,NA,CASSLENHNEQFF,TGTGCCAGCAGCTTGGAGAACCACAATGAGCAGTTCTTC
TRBD1,TRBV4-1,TRBJ2-1,NA,CASSQSGTGGFNEQFF,TGCGCCAGCAGCCAGTCCGGGACAGGGGGTTTCAATGAGCAGTTCTTC
NA,TRBV7-9,TRBJ1-2,NA,CASSLVGNYGYTF,TGTGCCAGCAGCTTAGTGGGAAACTATGGCTACACCTTC
TRBD1,TRBV5-1,TRBJ1-4,NA,CASSLGQGDEKLFF,TGCGCCAGCAGCTTGGGACAGGGCGATGAAAAACTGTTTTTT
TRBD2,TRBV27,TRBJ2-1,NA,CASSPGLVHEQFF,TGTGCCAGCAGCCCGGGACTAGTCCATGAGCAGTTCTTC
NA,TRBV4-2,TRBJ1-2,few,CASSQEVLSINYGYTF,TGTGCCAGCAGCCAAGAAGTACTGTCGATTAACTATGGCTACACCTTC
TRBD2,TRBV9,TRBJ2-5,NA,CASSVVPLVGVAGPQETQYF,TGTGCCAGCAGCGTAGTCCCCTTGGTCGGAGTAGCGGGACCGCAAGAGACCCAGTACTTC
TRBD2,TRBV5-1,TRBJ2-1,NA,CASSQGLASLSSYNEQFF,TGCGCCAGCAGCCAGGGACTAGCAAGCCTTAGCTCCTACAATGAGCAGTTCTTC
NA,TRBV5-1,TRBJ1-3,NA,CASSRGPSGNTIYF,TGCGCCAGCAGCCGAGGTCCGTCTGGAAACACCATATATTTT
TRBD2,TRBV19,TRBJ2-3,once,CASSWGTSYSDTQYF,TGTGCCAGTAGTTGGGGGACTAGCTATTCCGATACGCAGTATTTT
NA,TRBV7-4,TRBJ1-3,NA,CARTTSVGSGNTIYF,TGTGCCCGAACTACCTCGGTGGGGTCTGGAAACACCATATATTTT
NA,TRBV30,TRBJ2-2,NA,CAWRNGNTGELFF,TGTGCCTGGAGAAACGGGAACACCGGGGAGCTGTTTTTT
NA,TRBV5-1,TRBJ2-7,NA,CASRSTVYYEQYF,TGCGCCAGCAGAAGCACGGTCTACTACGAGCAGTACTTC
TRBD1,TRBV11-2,TRBJ2-5,NA,CASSLGLGGRETQYF,TGTGCCAGCAGCTTAGGTCTAGGGGGCCGAGAGACCCAGTACTTC
NA,TRBV15,TRBJ2-1,NA,CATRFRDLDYNEQFF,TGTGCCACCAGATTCCGGGACTTGGACTACAATGAGCAGTTCTTC